Each of the 31 T cell receptor beta chains below was sequenced from the same sample in a study of blood T cell repertoires in COVID-19. Profiled with immunoSEQ multiplex PCR; TCRdb holds only in-frame clones, not every one. This sample has fewer than 150,000 clones, with about 83% found just once. The sequencing input was peripheral blood. The receptors here all came from a human donor in a cohort sampled during active COVID-19.

V usage is TRBV7-6 and J usage is TRBJ1-5, with D maybe TRBD1 (6 bases). Germline CDR1 SGHVS, CDR2 FNYEAQ. V was pared by 8 bases and J by 6 bases, with 20 bases between. The CDR3 consists of 15 residues. This chain's CDR3 is CASSPGGRVGQPQHF. Written as DNA, the CDR3 is TGTGCCAGCTCACCGGGGGGCAGGGTTGGTCAGCCCCAGCATTTT.

The rearrangement links TRBV3-1 (or the pseudogene TRBV3-2) to TRBJ2-7; a weak D match, TRBD2 (7 bases). From germline, CDR1 is LGHDT and CDR2 YNNKEL (reference sequence). The CDR3 contains 14 residues. V gave up 5 bases and J gave up 5 bases, with 16 bases separating them. CDR3 residues: CASSKGGVRDEQYF. The CDR3 nucleotides are TGTGCCAGCAGCAAGGGGGGGGTTAGGGACGAGCAGTACTTC.

This rearrangement joins TRBV18 to TRBJ2-3; tentative D call: TRBD1 (5 bases). V was pared by 6 bases and J by 14 bases, with 21 bases between. The length of the CDR3 is 13 residues. CDR1 and CDR2 (germline): KGHSH, LQKENI. In nucleotides, the CDR3 is TGTGCCAGCTCGCCCGAGATGTGGGGCGAACGGTATTTT. It is translated as CASSPEMWGERYF.

V gene TRBV6-2 or TRBV6-3 combines with J gene TRBJ1-6; TRBD1 aligns across 9 bases. Germline CDR1 MNHEY, CDR2 SVGEGT. J was trimmed by 9 bases and V by 5 bases; bases with no gene match: 11. This CDR3 comprises 16 residues. The CDR3 sequence: CASSQPGQGSISPLHF. The CDR3 coding sequence is TGTGCCAGCAGTCAACCGGGACAGGGATCAATTTCACCCCTCCACTTT.

CDR3 sequence (DNA): TGTGCCAGTAGTATGTTGGCTCCCTCCCAAGAGACCCAGTACTTC. Translating it yields CASSMLAPSQETQYF. The gene calls are TRBV19 and TRBJ2-5; no firm D call. V was clipped by 3 bases and J by 1 base, with 12 bases between them. Germline V gene sequence: CDR1 LNHDA, CDR2 SQIVND (reference sequence). CDR3 length: 15 residues.

The chain couples TRBV4-1 to TRBJ2-1, with 11 bases matching TRBD2. CDR3 size: 17 residues. The junction had 6 bases not matched to a gene; V was cut back by 0 bases and J by 5 bases. Germline-derived CDR1 and CDR2 are MGHRA and YSYEKL. The CDR3 nucleotides are TGCGCCAGCAGCCAAGACCGCACTAGCGGGGGTAACAATGAGCAGTTCTTC. It encodes CASSQDRTSGGNNEQFF.

The chain joins TRBV6-6 to TRBJ2-2; no firm D call. Germline V CDR1 and CDR2: MNHNY, SVGAGI (reference sequence). The CDR3 is 14 amino acids. The V end was cut by 7 bases, the J end by 0 bases, with 9 bases between. CDR3 region: CASMRNPNTGELFF. DNA of the CDR3: TGTGCCAGCATGCGGAACCCGAACACCGGGGAGCTGTTTTTT.

J is TRBJ2-7 and V is TRBV5-1; TRBD1 agrees at 10 bases. The V segment lost 7 bases and the J segment 3 bases; nucleotides outside the gene matches: 1. The germline gives CDR1 SGHRS, CDR2 YFSETQ. This CDR3 is built from 12 residues. The CDR3 spells CASGQGGYEQYF. CDR3 sequence (DNA): TGCGCCAGCGGACAGGGGGGCTACGAGCAGTACTTC.

V usage is TRBV3-1 (or the pseudogene TRBV3-2) and J usage is TRBJ2-7; D gene unclear. The CDR3 spans 14 residues. Trimming stripped 1 base from V and 0 bases from J, with 7 bases between. Germline CDR1 is LGHDT and CDR2 is YNNKEL (reference sequence). The CDR3 protein is CASSQGAFSYEQYF. CDR3 nucleotides: TGTGCCAGCAGCCAAGGGGCCTTCTCCTACGAGCAGTACTTC.

The chain links TRBV15 to TRBJ1-4, with D possibly TRBD1 on 5 matching bases. The CDR3 contains 15 residues. Trimming shortened V by 5 bases and J by 0 bases, and 10 bases separated the two germline ends. Germline CDR1 and CDR2: LNHNV and YYDKDF (reference sequence). The CDR3 bases are TGTGCCACCAGCGGCGACAGAGCAACTAATGAAAAACTGTTTTTT. Its protein product is CATSGDRATNEKLFF.

The gene calls are TRBV20-1 and TRBJ1-2; D not certain. V lost 0 bases and J lost 4, with 3 bases in between. The CDR3 totals 11 residues. Looked up from germline, CDR1 is DFQATT and CDR2 is SNEGSKA (reference sequence). CDR3 sequence (DNA): TGCAGTGCTAGAGACATCTATGGCTACACCTTC. Translation: CSARDIYGYTF.

The table lists this clone with a count of one. The V call is TRBV2, the J call TRBJ1-5, with D maybe TRBD1 (5 bases). The CDR3 is 14 amino acids. V dropped 3 bases and J dropped 5 bases, with 11 bases sitting between them. Germline CDR1 SNHLY, CDR2 FYNNEI. The CDR3 DNA reads TGTGCCAGCAGTGAGGAGGGGATGCATCAGCCCCAGCATTTT. Its protein is CASSEEGMHQPQHF.

The CDR3 region is CATRPGGGRILNSPLHF. The CDR3, as DNA: TGTGCCACCAGACCCGGGGGCGGGAGGATCCTTAATTCACCCCTCCACTTT. V and J are TRBV15 and TRBJ1-6; D is possibly TRBD1 (6 bases). The CDR3 sequence is 17 residues long. V lost 6 bases and J lost 6, with 21 bases in between. CDR1 is LNHNV and CDR2 is YYDKDF in the germline V gene (reference sequence).

The chain combines TRBV27 with TRBJ2-5; D call uncertain. The CDR3 length is 15 residues. Looked up from germline, CDR1 is MNHEY and CDR2 is SMNVEV (reference sequence). V lost 10 bases, J lost 2 bases, and 20 bases lay in between. This CDR3 is CATSRFFSPQETQYF. The CDR3 DNA follows: TGTGCCACCAGCAGGTTCTTCTCCCCGCAAGAGACCCAGTACTTC.

The rearrangement joins TRBV19 to TRBJ1-2; D uncertain. This CDR3 contains 14 residues. The germline gives CDR1 LNHDA, CDR2 SQIVND (reference sequence). Trimming removed 5 bases from V and 1 base from J, with 11 bases in between. CDR3 DNA: TGTGCCAGTAGTCCACTGAAGATTAACTATGGCTACACCTTC. It codes for CASSPLKINYGYTF.

The J gene is TRBJ2-1, the V gene TRBV27; 12 nucleotides align to TRBD2. There are 16 residues in the CDR3. CDR1 and CDR2 (germline): MNHEY, SMNVEV (reference sequence). Germline trimming cut 1 base from V and 5 bases from J; bases unmatched to any gene: 3. CDR3: CASSLLTSGGHNEQFF. As DNA, the CDR3 is TGTGCCAGCAGTTTATTGACTAGCGGGGGTCACAATGAGCAGTTCTTC.

The V and J genes are TRBV3-1 (or the pseudogene TRBV3-2) and TRBJ1-1, with 10 positions matching TRBD1. The germline CDR1 and CDR2 sequences are LGHDT and YNNKEL (reference sequence). This CDR3 contains 17 residues. Trimming took 4 bases from V and 0 from J; bases not matched to a gene: 8. CDR3 loop: CASSLRGTGDMNTEAFF. The CDR3 DNA reads as TGTGCCAGCAGCCTAAGAGGGACAGGGGACATGAACACTGAAGCTTTCTTT.

This clone came up a few times. This chain uses TRBV10-3 with TRBJ2-7; 8 bases map to TRBD1. This CDR3 has 14 residues. V was clipped by 5 bases and J by 3 bases; unmatched bases: 6. Germline CDR1 and CDR2: ENHRY and SYGVKD. The CDR3 loop is CAISPTGASYEQYF. In DNA form, the CDR3 reads TGTGCCATCAGTCCGACAGGGGCGAGCTACGAGCAGTACTTC.

The gene calls are TRBV12-3 or TRBV12-4 and TRBJ2-1; D gene uncertain. V lost 5 bases to trimming and J lost 6 bases, with 8 bases between them. The CDR3 runs to 12 residues. In nucleotides, the CDR3 is TGTGCCAGCAGTCTGTACTTCAATGAGCAGTTCTTC. Its translation: CASSLYFNEQFF.

V gene TRBV7-2 combines with J gene TRBJ2-3; 12 bases align to TRBD2. Germline-derived CDR1 and CDR2 are SGHTA and FQGNSA. The CDR3 loop spans 17 amino acids. V shed 1 base, J shed 2 bases, and the junction held 4 bases outside the gene matches. DNA for the CDR3: TGTGCCAGCAGCTTAGGGACTAGCGGGGCGTTCACAGATACGCAGTATTTT. Translating it yields CASSLGTSGAFTDTQYF.

This sequence joins TRBV18 and TRBJ2-7, with TRBD2 matching 8 bases. CDR1 and CDR2 from the germline V gene are KGHSH and LQKENI. The CDR3 has 15 amino acids. V dropped 3 bases and J dropped 0; count of bases not matched to a gene: 4. The CDR3 loop is CASSPSGVSSYEQYF. CDR3 bases: TGTGCCAGCTCACCTAGCGGGGTAAGCTCCTACGAGCAGTACTTC.

This clone was recorded once. The CDR3 here is CASSPDKLYGYTF. In nucleotides, the CDR3 is TGTGCCAGCAGCCCGGACAAACTGTATGGCTACACCTTC. The chain carries TRBV11-2 and TRBJ1-2; maybe TRBD1 (5 bases). This CDR3 contains 13 residues. Looked up from germline, CDR1 is SGHAT and CDR2 is FQNNGV. V was cut by 5 bases and J by 5 bases, with 12 bases left in between.

This chain uses TRBV3-1 (or the pseudogene TRBV3-2) with TRBJ1-2; 9 nucleotides align to TRBD1. Germline V gene lookup returns CDR1 LGHDT and CDR2 YNNKEL (reference sequence). J gave up 5 bases and V 0 bases, and 4 bases lay outside the gene matches. This CDR3 is 15 amino acids long. This CDR3 reads CASSQELQGAYGYTF. The CDR3 DNA sequence: TGTGCCAGCAGCCAAGAGTTACAGGGGGCTTATGGCTACACCTTC.

The V and J genes are TRBV9 and TRBJ2-1; 10 bases align to TRBD2. The CDR3 extends over 17 amino acids. Trimming cost V 0 bases and J 4 bases; bases outside gene matches: 7. Germline values: CDR1 SGDLS, CDR2 YYNGEE. The CDR3, as DNA: TGTGCCAGCAGCGTAGCCTCTTCTAGCGGGGGATACAATGAGCAGTTCTTC. This sequence encodes CASSVASSSGGYNEQFF.

The rearrangement joins TRBV28 to TRBJ1-2; D not certain. Per the germline V gene, CDR1 is MDHEN and CDR2 is SYDVKM. CDR3 length: 11 residues. The V and J ends lost 7 bases and 4 bases respectively, with 7 bases between them. CDR3 bases: TGTGCCAGCACACAGAGCTATGGCTACACCTTC. Amino acids: CASTQSYGYTF.

The chain couples TRBV24-1 to TRBJ2-1; D is undetermined. There are 14 residues in the CDR3. Germline values: CDR1 KGHDR, CDR2 SFDVKD. With 5 bases removed from V and 7 bases from J, the gap between germline ends came to 14 bases. CDR3 loop: CATSGSANQNEQFF. The CDR3 region has the DNA TGTGCCACCAGTGGAAGTGCTAATCAAAATGAGCAGTTCTTC.

The chain has TRBV27 and TRBJ2-3; 10 bases align to TRBD2. The CDR3 spans 16 residues. The trim removed 8 bases at V and 0 bases at J, leaving 8 bases unmatched. In germline, CDR1 is MNHEY, CDR2 SMNVEV (reference sequence). The CDR3 coding sequence is TGTGCCAGCTGGAGGCTAGCGGGGGCTAGCACAGATACGCAGTATTTT. Amino acid sequence: CASWRLAGASTDTQYF.

The chain has TRBV19 and TRBJ1-2; 9 positions agree with TRBD1. The CDR3 contains 14 residues. Losses at the gene ends were 6 bases for V and 5 bases for J; bases not matched to a gene: 7. Germline V gene data show CDR1 as LNHDA and CDR2 as SQIVND (reference sequence). The CDR3 coding sequence is TGTGCCAGTAGGGACAGGGGCTCAGGGTATGGCTACACCTTC. Protein product: CASRDRGSGYGYTF.

J is TRBJ2-7 and V is TRBV6-5; 12 nucleotides line up with TRBD2. Germline V lookup: CDR1 MNHEY, CDR2 SVGAGI. The J segment lost 4 bases and the V segment lost 5 bases, leaving 6 bases of the junction unmatched. This CDR3 has 15 residues. This chain's CDR3 is CASSRKTSGGYEQYF. CDR3 sequence (DNA): TGTGCCAGCAGTCGCAAGACTAGCGGGGGTTACGAGCAGTACTTC.

V and J are TRBV5-1 and TRBJ2-3; TRBD2 agrees at 7 bases. CDR1 and CDR2 (germline): SGHRS, YFSETQ. The CDR3 extends over 16 amino acids. V dropped 4 bases and J dropped 6; count of bases not matched to a gene: 14. Here the CDR3 reads CASSKDGTMGRDTQYF. The CDR3 DNA follows: TGCGCCAGCAGCAAAGACGGGACTATGGGGCGGGATACGCAGTATTTT.

The chain employs TRBV29-1 and TRBJ1-1; possibly TRBD1 for D (5 bases). From germline, CDR1 is SQVTM and CDR2 ANQGSEA. With 7 bases removed from V and 6 bases from J, the gap between germline ends came to 12 bases. CDR3 length: 11 amino acids. For the CDR3, the DNA is TGCAGCGGGACGGGGGGTCCTGAAGCTTTCTTT. It encodes CSGTGGPEAFF.